These 15 T cell receptor beta chains originate from one sample sequenced in a study of preoperative IRX-2 immunotherapy in early breast cancer. As for treatment: preoperative locoregional IRX-2 cytokine immunotherapy. The method was immunoSEQ multiplex PCR; TCRdb's version includes in-frame clones alone and lacks a portion of them. The repertoire holds approximately 98,000 clones, with roughly 90% as singletons. This sample comprised tumor tissue, obtained after IRX-2 immunotherapy. These receptors came from a human donor with breast cancer.

The chain combines TRBV28 with TRBJ2-7, with 7 bases lining up with TRBD1. The CDR3 is made up of 16 amino acids. CDR1 is MDHEN and CDR2 is SYDVKM in the germline V gene. With 5 bases clipped from V and 1 base from J, the junction kept 11 bases outside the gene matches. The CDR3 sequence: CASSPPGGQRSYEQYF. The CDR3 nucleotides read TGTGCCAGCAGTCCTCCAGGGGGACAGCGTTCCTACGAGCAGTACTTC. Complete variable domain (other parts from reference TRBV28 and TRBJ2-7): DVKVTQSSRYLVKRTGEKVFLECVQDMDHENMFWYRQDPGLGLRLIYFSYDVKMKEKGDIPEGYSVSREKKERFSLILESASTNQTSMYLCASSPPGGQRSYEQYFGPGTRLTVT.

The chain links TRBV11-3 to TRBJ2-4; perhaps D is TRBD1 or TRBD2 (5 bases each). V gave up 5 bases and J gave up 0 bases, with 11 bases separating them. CDR3 length: 15 residues. The germline V gene encodes CDR1 SGHNT and CDR2 YENEEA. The chain's CDR3 is CASSHGTPAKNIQYF. The CDR3 region has the DNA TGTGCCAGCAGCCACGGGACCCCAGCCAAAAACATTCAGTACTTC.

The rearrangement links TRBV19 to TRBJ1-6; the D is unclear. The CDR3 has 13 amino acids. V lost 9 bases and J 6 bases, leaving 12 bases between the germline ends. Looked up from germline, CDR1 is LNHDA and CDR2 is SQIVND (reference sequence). The CDR3 here is CASTLTPNSPLHF. CDR3 DNA sequence: TGTGCCAGCACACTGACACCTAATTCACCCCTCCACTTT.

The chain recombines TRBV18 with TRBJ2-6; TRBD1 is a possible D gene (5 bases). V lost 3 bases, J lost 0 bases, and 12 bases lay in between. CDR3 size: 17 residues. From germline, CDR1 is KGHSH and CDR2 LQKENI. This CDR3 is CASSPATAYSGANVLTF. DNA of the CDR3: TGTGCCAGCTCACCGGCGACAGCTTACTCTGGGGCCAACGTCCTGACTTTC.

The V gene is TRBV5-1, the J gene TRBJ2-7, with D perhaps TRBD2 (5 bases). This CDR3 spans 16 amino acids. Trimming took off 1 base at V and 5 bases at J, with 19 bases between the two ends. Germline V lookup: CDR1 SGHRS, CDR2 YFSETQ. CDR3 sequence (DNA): TGCGCCAGCAGCTTGCGAGCTAGCCCCCGAGGCAACGAGCAGTACTTC. It specifies CASSLRASPRGNEQYF.

V gene TRBV10-2 combines with J gene TRBJ2-7; possible D gene TRBD1, 5 bases. Trimming took off 7 bases at V and 0 bases at J, with 16 bases between the two ends. CDR3 size: 15 residues. Germline lookup yields CDR1 WSHSY and CDR2 SAAADI. Here the CDR3 reads CASTQGDKSSYEQYF. The CDR3 DNA reads as TGCGCCAGCACCCAGGGCGACAAATCCTCCTACGAGCAGTACTTC.

The genes are TRBV12-5 and TRBJ1-5; D gene uncertain. Trimming pared 1 base from V and 1 base from J, leaving 5 bases between. Germline V gene data show CDR1 as LGHNT and CDR2 as FRNRAP. The CDR3 runs 14 residues. This chain's CDR3 is CASGLEGSNQPQHF. The CDR3 DNA follows: TGTGCTAGTGGTTTGGARGGAAGCAATCAGCCCCAGCATTTT.

The chain has TRBV28 and TRBJ1-1; D remains unclear. Per the germline V gene, CDR1 is MDHEN and CDR2 is SYDVKM. This CDR3 has 13 residues. V dropped 6 bases and J dropped 4 bases, with 12 bases sitting between them. In nucleotides, the CDR3 is TGTGCCAGCAGCCGGTCCCGGATCACTGAAGCTTTCTTT. It codes for CASSRSRITEAFF.

The chain has TRBV19 and TRBJ2-7; D remains ambiguous. V was shortened by 1 base and J by 6 bases, with 13 bases between the two germline ends. This CDR3 is 14 amino acids long. Per germline, CDR1 LNHDA and CDR2 SQIVND (reference sequence). The CDR3 is CASSIGPAAPEQYF. Here the CDR3 DNA reads TGTGCCAGTAGTATAGGTCCAGCTGCCCCCGAGCAGTACTTC. Full variable domain (missing parts from reference TRBV19 and TRBJ2-7): DGGITQSPKYLFRKEGQNVTLSCEQNLNHDAMYWYRQDPGQGLRLIYYSQIVNDFQKGDIAEGYSVSREKKESFPLTVTSAQKNPTAFYLCASSIGPAAPEQYFGPGTRLTVT.

The CDR3 nucleotides read TGTGCCAGCAGCCGCCGGCGGGGGGGGGACGAGCAGTTCTTC. This translates into CASSRRRGGDEQFF. The J gene is TRBJ2-1, the V gene TRBV11-3; 9 positions match TRBD2. The germline CDR1 and CDR2 sequences are SGHNT and YENEEA. Trimming cost V 5 bases and J 10 bases; bases outside gene matches: 9. The CDR3 is made up of 14 amino acids.

This clone was seen a few times. This rearrangement joins TRBV28 to TRBJ1-1; D not resolved. V was clipped by 6 bases and J by 4 bases, with 9 bases between them. Germline-derived CDR1 and CDR2 are MDHEN and SYDVKM. This CDR3 is 12 amino acids long. In DNA, the CDR3 is TGTGCCAGCAGCCTCAGGTTCACTGAAGCTTTCTTT. Its translation: CASSLRFTEAFF.

The gene calls are TRBV30 and TRBJ1-1; D possibly corresponds to TRBD1 (5 bases). Germline V gene sequence: CDR1 GTSNPN, CDR2 SVGIG (reference sequence). The CDR3 is made up of 13 amino acids. The germline V and J ends were trimmed by 4 bases and 4 bases, with 13 bases remaining between them. CDR3 region: CAWMAGWATEAFF. Here the CDR3 DNA reads TGTGCCTGGATGGCAGGGTGGGCCACTGAAGCTTTCTTT.

This chain joins TRBV19 and TRBJ2-3; possible D gene TRBD1, 5 bases. This CDR3 spans 14 amino acids. V lost 7 bases, J lost 2 bases, and 13 bases lay in between. Germline values: CDR1 LNHDA, CDR2 SQIVND (reference sequence). As DNA, the CDR3 is TGTGCCAGTACCCCGACACAGGACACAGATACGCAGTATTTT. It codes for CASTPTQDTDTQYF.

A few counts support this clone. One end of the junction is discordant with germline, which a read error may explain. The rearrangement uses TRBV7-6 and TRBJ2-2; 11 positions agree with TRBD2. The V gene's germline CDR1 is SGHVS and CDR2 FNYEAQ. The CDR3 sequence is 17 residues long. The CDR3: CASSAGLAGFNTGELFF. Written as DNA, the CDR3 is TGTGCTAGCAGCGCTGGACTAGCGGGTTTTAACACCGGGGAGCTGTTTTTT.

The chain employs TRBV15 and TRBJ1-6; tentative D call: TRBD1 (5 bases). Germline-derived CDR1 and CDR2 are LNHNV and YYDKDF (reference sequence). This CDR3 contains 14 residues. The ends were cut back, 1 base at V and 5 bases at J, with 6 bases in the middle. CDR3 nucleotide sequence: TGTGCCACCAGCAGAGGGGGGAATAATTCACCCCTCCACTTT. Translated, it gives CATSRGGNNSPLHF.